One and the same sample provided the 16 T cell receptor beta chains below, sequenced in a study of early T cells in non-severe SARS-CoV-2 infection. Via MiXCR, TCRdb re-called the 5' RACE reads, giving one row per CDR3 protein. The repertoire holds under 85,000 distinct CDR3 sequences, approximately 13% seen once, with 4% to 6% in the top ten. Source material: whole blood. The receptors were sampled from an adult who was a healthcare worker with PCR-confirmed SARS-CoV-2 infection or an uninfected control (not recorded which).

The V gene is TRBV24-1, the J gene TRBJ1-1; maybe TRBD1 (6 bases). The CDR3 is made up of 13 amino acids. Germline V gives CDR1 KGHDR, CDR2 SFDVKD. Deletions cut 8 bases from V and 1 base from J, with 10 bases between. CDR3 residues: CATTEGGNTEAFF. The DNA of the CDR3 is TGTGCCACCACCGAGGGGGGGAACACTGAAGCTTTCTTT.

This clonotype appeared a few times. J is TRBJ2-3 and V is TRBV6-5; D not resolved. The germline gives CDR1 MNHEY, CDR2 SVGAGI. V was clipped by 5 bases and J by 3 bases, with 12 bases between them. This CDR3 is built from 14 residues. The CDR3 region has the DNA TGTGCCAGCAGTCACACGGAATCAACAGATACGCAGTATTTT. The encoded protein is CASSHTESTDTQYF.

The chain is built from TRBV6-2 or TRBV6-3 and TRBJ2-1; no definite D call. The CDR3 totals 13 residues. Trimming removed 8 bases at V and 8 bases at J, with 16 bases between. Germline V CDR1 and CDR2: MNHEY, SVGEGT. In DNA, the CDR3 is TGTGCCAGCCCGCTGCGGCTCCGGGATGAGCAGTTCTTC. Translation gives CASPLRLRDEQFF.

This clonotype was observed once. The chain carries TRBV2 and TRBJ2-7, with 10 positions matching TRBD1. V lost 6 bases and J lost 6; bases outside the gene matches: 5. The CDR3 spans 13 residues. The germline V gene encodes CDR1 SNHLY and CDR2 FYNNEI. CDR3 sequence: CASRRDRGSEQYF. The CDR3 bases are TGTGCCAGCAGGAGGGACAGGGGTTCCGAGCAGTACTTC.

The sample holds a few counts of this clonotype. The chain uses TRBV4-1 and TRBJ1-1; 8 bases are shared with TRBD1. With 1 base clipped from V and 5 bases from J, the junction kept 12 bases outside the gene matches. The CDR3 is 17 amino acids. Germline V gives CDR1 MGHRA, CDR2 YSYEKL. CDR3 region: CASSQGNFRGRWTEAFF. Here the CDR3 DNA reads TGCGCCAGCAGCCAAGGGAATTTCAGGGGGCGATGGACTGAAGCTTTCTTT.

This clonotype showed up many times. This sequence joins TRBV20-1 and TRBJ2-1; D is ambiguous. The CDR3 runs to 16 residues. The ends were cut back, 0 bases at V and 5 bases at J, with 17 bases in the middle. Germline CDR1 DFQATT, CDR2 SNEGSKA (reference sequence). CDR3 sequence reads: CSARDVGDTRHNEQFF. The CDR3 DNA is TGCAGTGCTAGAGATGTGGGCGATACCAGGCACAATGAGCAGTTCTTC.

The chain uses TRBV20-1 and TRBJ2-1; 16 bases are a match to TRBD2. The CDR3 runs 14 residues. The germline gives CDR1 DFQATT, CDR2 SNEGSKA (reference sequence). J was trimmed by 9 bases and V by 7 bases; bases with no gene match: 6. The CDR3 region is CSVGLAGGLTEQFF. CDR3 DNA: TGCAGTGTGGGACTAGCGGGGGGGCTCACTGAGCAGTTCTTC.

This chain joins TRBV6-4 and TRBJ2-1; no reliable D call. V was clipped by 0 bases and J by 10 bases, with 7 bases between them. CDR3 length equals 12 residues. Germline CDR1 MRHNA, CDR2 SNTAGT. The CDR3 coding sequence is TGTGCCAGCAGTGACTCGATTGGAGAGCAGTTCTTC. This codes for CASSDSIGEQFF.

The CDR3 DNA sequence: TGTGCCAGCAGCCACAGCGGAGGCGTCTACGAGCAGTACTTC. Its translation: CASSHSGGVYEQYF. The V call is TRBV7-2, the J call TRBJ2-7, with D maybe TRBD2 (5 bases). Germline assignment: CDR1 SGHTA and CDR2 FQGNSA. V was clipped by 5 bases and J by 3 bases, with 14 bases between them. The CDR3 extends over 14 amino acids. The variable domain in full, with the rest retrieved from reference TRBV7-2 and TRBJ2-7, is GAGVSQSPSNKVTEKGKDVELRCDPISGHTALYWYRQSLGQGLEFLIYFQGNSAPDKSGLPSDRFSAERTGGSVSTLTIQRTQQEDSAVYLCASSHSGGVYEQYFGPGTRLTVT.

This clonotype was seen many times. V and J are TRBV7-3 and TRBJ2-3; D might be TRBD1 or TRBD2, each matching 5 bases. V shed 0 bases and J shed 6 bases, with 19 bases lying between them. CDR1 and CDR2 from the germline V gene are SGHTA and FQGTGA. This CDR3 is 17 amino acids long. The CDR3: CASSLTPGRGRSDTQYF. CDR3 DNA sequence: TGTGCCAGCAGCTTAACTCCGGGACGCGGACGGTCGGATACGCAGTATTTT. Full variable domain (outside the CDR3, taken from reference TRBV7-3 and TRBJ2-3): GAGVSQTPSNKVTEKGKYVELRCDPISGHTALYWYRQSLGQGPEFLIYFQGTGAADDSGLPNDRFFAVRPEGSVSTLKIQRTERGDSAVYLCASSLTPGRGRSDTQYFGPGTRLTVL.

This clonotype was observed many times. The genes are TRBV6-6 and TRBJ1-5, with D unclear. CDR1 is MNHNY and CDR2 is SVGAGI in the germline V gene (reference sequence). The CDR3 consists of 15 residues. V dropped 4 bases and J dropped 4 bases, with 14 bases sitting between them. The CDR3 DNA reads TGTGCCAGCAGTTCCCGCAGGAGCACTAATCAGCCCCAGCATTTT. Protein product: CASSSRRSTNQPQHF.

This clonotype showed up just a few times. This rearrangement joins TRBV6-2 or TRBV6-3 to TRBJ2-4; tentative D call: TRBD1 (5 bases). Germline V gene lookup returns CDR1 MNHEY and CDR2 SVGEGT. The V gene lost 7 bases and the J gene lost 3 bases, with 16 bases spanning the gap. The CDR3 loop spans 15 amino acids. In DNA, the CDR3 is TGTGCCAGCACCCTGGTGGGGCAGGACAAAAACATTCAGTACTTC. It codes for CASTLVGQDKNIQYF.

This clonotype has ten or more counts. This rearrangement joins TRBV9 to TRBJ1-2; 8 bases map to TRBD1. The CDR3 has 14 amino acids. Germline assignment: CDR1 SGDLS and CDR2 YYNGEE. V was clipped by 4 bases and J by 4 bases; unmatched bases: 6. The CDR3 loop is CASSPRTGTYGYTF. CDR3 sequence (DNA): TGTGCCAGCAGCCCCCGGACAGGGACCTATGGCTACACCTTC. The full variable domain, with the rest looked up from reference TRBV9 and TRBJ1-2, is DSGVTQTPKHLITATGQRVTLRCSPRSGDLSVYWYQQSLDQGLQFLIQYYNGEERAKGNILERFSAQQFPDLHSELNLSSLELGDSALYFCASSPRTGTYGYTFGSGTRLTVV.

In its sample, this clonotype was seen a few times. The genes are TRBV19 and TRBJ2-6; 8 bases align to TRBD1. The germline V gene encodes CDR1 LNHDA and CDR2 SQIVND (reference sequence). With 7 bases clipped from V and 0 bases from J, the junction kept 8 bases outside the gene matches. CDR3 length: 17 amino acids. CDR3 residues: CASNKGQGRSGANVLTF. DNA for the CDR3: TGTGCCAGTAACAAAGGACAGGGACGCTCTGGGGCCAACGTCCTGACTTTC.

Here the CDR3 DNA reads TGTGCCAGTAGTATTCGGTCTAGCGGGGCCTACAATGAGCAGTTCTTC. Translation gives CASSIRSSGAYNEQFF. This chain links TRBV19 with TRBJ2-1; 9 bases align to TRBD2. V lost 3 bases to trimming and J lost 2 bases; unmatched junction nucleotides: 5. From germline, CDR1 is LNHDA and CDR2 SQIVND (reference sequence). The CDR3 consists of 16 residues.

This clonotype showed up many times. The chain has TRBV29-1 and TRBJ2-3; 7 nucleotides match TRBD2. The length of the CDR3 is 12 residues. Looked up from germline, CDR1 is SQVTM and CDR2 is ANQGSEA. The V gene end was trimmed by 6 bases and the J gene end by 4 bases; junction bases not matched to a gene: 4. The CDR3 DNA reads TGCAGCGTCAGGGAGGGTTCAGATACGCAGTATTTT. Protein sequence: CSVREGSDTQYF.